These T cell receptor beta chains were read from a single sample in a study of human T cells and chemical hapten exposure. TCRdb recomputed calls from the RACE reads with MiXCR, one row per CDR3 protein. The sample consists of roughly 90,000 distinct CDR3 sequences, approximately 9.9% of them appearing once. The sequences come from whole blood, collected in connection with sensitization to the hapten diphenylcyclopropenone (DPC). The receptor set was obtained from a woman between 40 and 55 years old with alopecia areata. Some clones in this sample may be carry-over from other donors' samples. Each CDR3 is given without its conserved first and last residue. Each record gives: V gene, CDR3 protein.

V gene: TRBV10-3
CDR3 protein: AISGYGVAGNTIY

V gene: TRBV18
CDR3 protein: ASSLRGDQDEQY

V gene: TRBV6-5
CDR3 protein: ASSLGLAVQTQY

V gene: TRBV18
CDR3 protein: ASSPAYLETQY

V gene: TRBV28
CDR3 protein: ASRDRGHRETQY

V gene: TRBV7-9
CDR3 protein: ASSIRQGPNTEAF

V gene: TRBV6-2/TRBV6-3
CDR3 protein: ASGRRLNEQF

V gene: TRBV7-7
CDR3 protein: ASSSQITGPGAGANVLT

V gene: TRBV7-2
CDR3 protein: ASSPPLYSVDTDTQY

V gene: TRBV7-2
CDR3 protein: ASSLDTGELF

V gene: TRBV20-1
CDR3 protein: SPRGGDTYEQY

V gene: TRBV28
CDR3 protein: ASTELRIPLYSNQPQH

V gene: TRBV20-1
CDR3 protein: SARPPRQGTWGLYNEQF

V gene: TRBV7-2
CDR3 protein: ASSLGRGAYEQY

V gene: TRBV14
CDR3 protein: ASSQGGRGGTDTQY

V gene: TRBV10-3
CDR3 protein: AIRAIGFTDTQY

V gene: TRBV7-2
CDR3 protein: ASSPDRTYEQY

V gene: TRBV6-5
CDR3 protein: ASSYYGQGSTEAF

V gene: TRBV7-9
CDR3 protein: ASSESGTGSYEQY

V gene: TRBV6-1
CDR3 protein: ASGVDQTPNEKLF

V gene: TRBV29-1
CDR3 protein: SVEDQQGPYGYT

V gene: TRBV4-1
CDR3 protein: ASSQAAGTGFGYT

V gene: TRBV7-3
CDR3 protein: ASSLATNTEAF

V gene: TRBV7-9
CDR3 protein: ASSPQGVAGELF

V gene: TRBV3-1
CDR3 protein: ASSLTAGSDTQY

V gene: TRBV12-3/TRBV12-4
CDR3 protein: ASSLDGGGEQY

V gene: TRBV18
CDR3 protein: ASSPGAMSNQPQH

V gene: TRBV24-1
CDR3 protein: ATSPAAYNEQF

V gene: TRBV20-1
CDR3 protein: SARVARGYTDTQY

V gene: TRBV5-1
CDR3 protein: ASSLGATSGKNEQF

V gene: TRBV4-2
CDR3 protein: ASSRDREAKNIQY

V gene: TRBV6-6
CDR3 protein: ASSGTGISGYT

V gene: TRBV6-2/TRBV6-3
CDR3 protein: ASRTPGAEAF

V gene: TRBV19
CDR3 protein: ASIGLAANTGELF

V gene: TRBV27
CDR3 protein: ASTPRPGPSEQY

V gene: TRBV27
CDR3 protein: ASSLGQGREKLF

V gene: TRBV12-3/TRBV12-4
CDR3 protein: ASSPEHTEAF

V gene: TRBV6-5
CDR3 protein: ASTQGRGYSPLH

V gene: TRBV29-1
CDR3 protein: SVEWPGDTQY

V gene: TRBV27
CDR3 protein: ASSLTPLYGYT

V gene: TRBV10-3
CDR3 protein: ATGPYTGELF

V gene: TRBV12-3/TRBV12-4
CDR3 protein: ASSATDGSSYEQY

V gene: TRBV27
CDR3 protein: ASSGGAGVRDEQY

V gene: TRBV9
CDR3 protein: ASSPRPGPVEGYT

V gene: TRBV12-3/TRBV12-4
CDR3 protein: ASTGQGRGNTIY

V gene: TRBV5-1
CDR3 protein: ASRKGTGNTIY

V gene: TRBV12-3/TRBV12-4
CDR3 protein: ASSFGPGLAGYEQY

V gene: TRBV2
CDR3 protein: ASSEGQGYSEQF

V gene: TRBV7-2
CDR3 protein: ASSLNGNTEAF

V gene: TRBV5-1
CDR3 protein: ASSPYGQGGQETQY

V gene: TRBV12-3/TRBV12-4
CDR3 protein: ASSFGRAEGYT